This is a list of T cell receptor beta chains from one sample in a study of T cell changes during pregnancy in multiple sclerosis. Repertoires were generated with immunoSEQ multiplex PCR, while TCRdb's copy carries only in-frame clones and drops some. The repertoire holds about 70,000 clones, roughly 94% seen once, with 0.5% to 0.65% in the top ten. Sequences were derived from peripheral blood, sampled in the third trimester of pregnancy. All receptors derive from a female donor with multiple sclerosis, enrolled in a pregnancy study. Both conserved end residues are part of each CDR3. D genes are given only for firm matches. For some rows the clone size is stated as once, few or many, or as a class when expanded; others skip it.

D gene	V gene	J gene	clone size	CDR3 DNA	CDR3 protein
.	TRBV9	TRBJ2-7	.	TGTGCCAGCAGCGCCAGGGACTCCTACGAGCAGTACTTC	CASSARDSYEQYF
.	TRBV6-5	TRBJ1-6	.	TGTGCCAGCAGTTACGCGGCAGCTAATTCACCCCTCCACTTT	CASSYAAANSPLHF
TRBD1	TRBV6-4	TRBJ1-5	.	TGTGCCAGCAGCGCACAGGGGTTGGCCAATCAGCCCCAGCATTTT	CASSAQGLANQPQHF
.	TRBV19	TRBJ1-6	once	TGTGCCAGTAGTACCCAAGGGGGTCGTAATTCACCCCTCCACTTT	CASSTQGGRNSPLHF
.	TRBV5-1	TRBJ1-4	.	TGCGCCAGCAGCTTGGGTGCAGTTCCTAATGAAAAACTGTTTTTT	CASSLGAVPNEKLFF
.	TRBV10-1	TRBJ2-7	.	TGCGCCAGCAGTGACCCTAAGGTTCGGGGACATGAGGCCTACGAGCAGTACTTC	CASSDPKVRGHEAYEQYF
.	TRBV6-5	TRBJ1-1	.	TGTGCCAGTACAGGGATAGGGAGCACTGAAGCTTTCTTT	CASTGIGSTEAFF
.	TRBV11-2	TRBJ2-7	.	TGTGCCAGCAGCTTTTGGAAGGGGGGGCAGGACGAGCAGTACTTC	CASSFWKGGQDEQYF
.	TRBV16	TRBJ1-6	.	TGTGCCAGCAGCCAATTTGGGGTCGGTTCCGGAGGACGTTCACCCCTCCACTTT	CASSQFGVGSGGRSPLHF
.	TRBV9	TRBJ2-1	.	TGTGCCAGCAGCGTGGGGGGGGCGTTCAATGAGCAGTTCTTC	CASSVGGAFNEQFF